This passage covers 18 T cell receptor beta chains from one sample sequenced in a study of T cell repertoires in cytomegalovirus infection. In TCRdb, the reads were re-called with MiXCR into one record per CDR3 protein. Of about 260,000 distinct CDR3 sequences in the sample, roughly 13% were seen once. The sequencing input was PBMCs. The receptor source for this set is a human donor in good health (CMV status not recorded). Some clones in this sample may be carry-over from other donors' samples.

This sequence joins TRBV6-2 or TRBV6-3 and TRBJ2-5, with no clear D. The germline V gene has CDR1 MNHEY and CDR2 SVGEGT. This CDR3 region has 15 residues. V lost 2 bases, J lost 1 base, and 11 bases lay in between. CDR3 in amino acids: CASSYQGRFQETQYF. CDR3 nucleotides: TGTGCCAGCAGTTACCAAGGACGGTTCCAAGAGACCCAGTACTTC.

The table lists this clonotype with a few counts. The chain joins TRBV6-6 to TRBJ1-3; 10 nucleotides agree with TRBD1. The CDR3 is 16 residues long. Germline V CDR1 and CDR2: MNHNY, SVGAGI (reference sequence). Unmatched junction bases numbered 12, after V lost 7 bases and J lost 6 bases. The CDR3 here is CASTTDRGPAPNTIYF. DNA for the CDR3: TGTGCCAGCACTACTGACAGGGGGCCTGCTCCAAACACCATATATTTT.

This CDR3 is CASSLRGSEKLFF. DNA for the CDR3: TGCGCCAGCAGCTTGAGGGGGTCTGAAAAACTGTTTTTT. V and J are TRBV5-1 and TRBJ1-4; TRBD1 might be the D (6 bases). Germline loops: CDR1 SGHRS, CDR2 YFSETQ. V gave up 1 base and J gave up 7 bases, with 8 bases separating them. This CDR3 has 13 residues.

In its sample, this clonotype was seen many times. The chain is built from TRBV13 and TRBJ2-2; D remains unclear. The germline V gene has CDR1 PRHDT and CDR2 FYEKMQ (reference sequence). The CDR3 runs 13 residues. V gave up 1 base and J gave up 3 bases, with 3 bases separating them. CDR3 residues: CASSLEDTGELFF. In nucleotides, the CDR3 is TGTGCCAGCAGCTTAGAGGACACCGGGGAGCTGTTTTTT.

This chain links TRBV5-1 with TRBJ1-2; TRBD1 is a possible D gene (5 bases). This CDR3 comprises 16 residues. V lost 0 bases and J lost 7, with 19 bases in between. The germline gives CDR1 SGHRS, CDR2 YFSETQ. CDR3 protein: CASSLEGTPQESGYTF. The CDR3 DNA reads TGCGCCAGCAGCTTGGAGGGTACGCCACAGGAGTCTGGCTACACCTTC.

The CDR3 sequence is CSANSGTSGSTDTQYF. The CDR3 DNA follows: TGCAGTGCCAACTCTGGGACTAGCGGGAGCACAGATACGCAGTATTTT. The chain combines TRBV20-1 with TRBJ2-3; 12 positions agree with TRBD2. The CDR3 contains 16 residues. Germline lookup yields CDR1 DFQATT and CDR2 SNEGSKA (reference sequence). V lost 6 bases and J lost 0; bases outside the gene matches: 7.

This clonotype was recorded a few times. The chain carries TRBV29-1 and TRBJ1-4; 8 bases are shared with TRBD1. CDR3 length equals 13 residues. Unmatched junction bases numbered 9, after V lost 7 bases and J lost 8 bases. CDR1 is SQVTM, CDR2 ANQGSEA, per germline. CDR3 bases: TGCAGCGACCCGGACAGGGTTGCGGAAAAACTGTTTTTT. Residues: CSDPDRVAEKLFF.

As regards this clonotype: Being one base from a much bigger clone, this may be a read error. Likely a read error: the CDR3 ends without its conserved phenylalanine or tryptophan. The chain joins TRBV7-3 to TRBJ2-5, with D perhaps matching TRBD2 (6 bases). V was shortened by 2 bases and J by 5 bases, with 15 bases between the two germline ends. Germline V CDR1 and CDR2: SGHTA, FQGTGA. The CDR3 has 15 amino acids. This CDR3 is CASSLGGASRETQYL. Here the CDR3 DNA reads TGTGCCAGCAGCTTAGGAGGGGCTAGCAGGGAGACCCAGTACCTC.

This clonotype was found a few times. The chain links TRBV25-1 to TRBJ1-2; 7 bases fit TRBD1. The CDR3 spans 14 residues. V lost 3 bases and J lost 2; bases outside the gene matches: 3. In germline, CDR1 is MGHDK, CDR2 SYGVNS. CDR3 DNA: TGTGCCAGCAGTGACCCACAGGGGAACTATGGCTACACCTTC. It translates to CASSDPQGNYGYTF.

This clonotype was found many times. The chain has TRBV19 and TRBJ2-1; D not resolved. V was trimmed by 7 bases and J by 3 bases, leaving 13 bases between them. Germline CDR1 is LNHDA and CDR2 is SQIVND (reference sequence). The CDR3 contains 14 residues. The CDR3 DNA sequence: TGTGCCAGTATGCAGGCAAAAGGCTACAATGAGCAGTTCTTC. This gives the protein CASMQAKGYNEQFF.

V and J are TRBV15 and TRBJ1-2; D is ambiguous. The germline CDR1 and CDR2 sequences are LNHNV and YYDKDF (reference sequence). Trimming took off 0 bases at V and 2 bases at J, with 10 bases between the two ends. This CDR3 has 15 residues. CDR3 sequence: CATSRDSGPNYGYTF. The DNA for the CDR3 is TGTGCCACCAGCAGAGATTCCGGGCCCAACTATGGCTACACCTTC.

This clonotype occurred a few times. The CDR3 region is CASSLSREKNIQYF. DNA for the CDR3: TGTGCCAGCAGTTTATCGCGGGAGAAAAACATTCAGTACTTC. The V and J genes are TRBV6-2 or TRBV6-3 and TRBJ2-4, with 7 bases lining up with TRBD2. CDR1 and CDR2 from the germline V gene are MNHEY and SVGEGT. CDR3 length: 14 amino acids. Trimming at V came to 4 bases and at J to 4 bases, leaving 4 bases not matched to a gene.

This clonotype was observed a few times. V usage is TRBV20-1 and J usage is TRBJ2-1; possibly TRBD1 for D (6 bases). Germline V lookup: CDR1 DFQATT, CDR2 SNEGSKA (reference sequence). This CDR3 spans 14 amino acids. The V end lost 3 bases, the J end lost 2 bases, and 11 bases lay between the germline ends. The CDR3 protein is CSASETGTYNEQFF. The DNA for the CDR3 is TGCAGTGCTAGTGAGACAGGCACCTACAATGAGCAGTTCTTC.

This clonotype has a count of ten or more. This chain connects TRBV5-4 to TRBJ2-5, with no clear D. Germline loops: CDR1 SGHNT, CDR2 YYREEE (reference sequence). This CDR3 region has 14 residues. The V gene lost 4 bases and the J gene lost 3 bases, with 13 bases spanning the gap. This CDR3 is CASSIVTREETQYF. CDR3 in DNA: TGTGCCAGCAGCATAGTGACAAGGGAAGAGACCCAGTACTTC.

This clonotype was recorded at least ten times. The chain is built from TRBV11-2 and TRBJ2-3; D not certain. Germline CDR1 SGHAT, CDR2 FQNNGV. The CDR3 has 15 residues. V was trimmed by 2 bases and J by 5 bases, leaving 14 bases between them. This CDR3 is CASSLIAQARDTQYF. For the CDR3, the DNA is TGTGCCAGCAGCTTAATCGCCCAGGCGCGAGATACGCAGTATTTT.

This clonotype was detected a few times. The chain couples TRBV11-2 to TRBJ2-3; D is ambiguous. Between the trimmed V and J ends, which lost 2 bases and 2 bases, there was a span of 14 bases. Germline CDR1 and CDR2: SGHAT and FQNNGV. The CDR3 runs to 16 residues. CDR3 sequence reads: CASSLNDEFYTDTQYF. In DNA form, the CDR3 reads TGTGCCAGCAGCTTAAACGACGAATTCTACACAGATACGCAGTATTTT.

Many counts were recorded for this clonotype. This chain links TRBV7-2 with TRBJ2-3, with 9 positions matching TRBD1. Germline V lookup: CDR1 SGHTA, CDR2 FQGNSA. The J segment lost 3 bases and the V segment lost 0 bases, leaving 16 bases of the junction unmatched. The CDR3 consists of 20 residues. This CDR3 is CASSLAPLVPGQGGTDTQYF. As DNA, the CDR3 is TGTGCCAGCAGCTTAGCGCCTCTGGTTCCGGGACAGGGAGGAACAGATACGCAGTATTTT.

This clonotype was recorded a few times. The chain couples TRBV12-3 or TRBV12-4 to TRBJ1-2, with 7 bases matching TRBD1. J lost 2 bases, V lost 8 bases, and 14 bases had no gene match. The CDR3 runs to 16 residues. The CDR3 DNA follows: TGTGCCAGCCATTCCGGCGGGAGGGGGCGCAACTATGGCTACACCTTC. Translating gives CASHSGGRGRNYGYTF.